The next 14 T cell receptor beta chains were all read from a single sample in a study of Tregs in tolerant kidney transplant recipients (dated by TCRdb to between 2018 and 2021). In the paper's terms, the time point label means: blood sample drawn before combined kidney and bone marrow transplant. Library preparation employed the immunoSEQ multiplex PCR assay. TCRdb took this table from immuneACCESS and kept in-frame rearrangements with V and J called. Such tables lack part of the clones; where checked against another copy, unresolved V genes explain under half of the gap, and the rest is unexplained. The sample table includes about 30,000 clones. The ten largest clones take up under 15% of the sample. Here the sequenced sample was CD8+ T cells from blood, taken before the transplant. All receptors derive from a human donor who received a combined kidney and bone marrow transplant.

Comments on this clone: The read falls 3 residues short of the CDR3 end, and the missing part is taken from the germline J gene. The rearrangement links TRBV20-1 to TRBJ1-1, with a possible D match to TRBD1 (6 bases). Trimming removed 1 base from V and 3 bases from J, with 9 bases in between. The CDR3 spans 13 residues. Germline V CDR1 and CDR2: DFQATT, SNEGSKA (reference sequence). CDR3 bases read: TGCAGTGCTAGAGGGAAGGGGGACACTGAA. This sequence encodes CSARGKGDTE. The full CDR3 reads CSARGKGDTEAFF.

Details on this clone: The read finishes 3 residues shy of the CDR3 end, and the germline J gene is used to complete it. J is TRBJ1-1 and V is TRBV30; 7 nucleotides align to TRBD1. The CDR3 runs 14 residues. Germline V gene data show CDR1 as GTSNPN and CDR2 as SVGIG (reference sequence). The trim removed 4 bases at V and 1 base at J, leaving 6 bases unmatched. CDR3 DNA, as far as it was read: TGTGCCTGGACCAATCGACAGGGGAACACTGAA. Residues: CAWTNRQGNTE. The entire CDR3 sequence reads CAWTNRQGNTEAFF.

Comments on this clone: The CDR3 is cut off 3 residues early in the read; its end comes from the germline J gene. The chain couples TRBV7-3 to TRBJ2-5, with 14 bases aligning to TRBD2. Trimming removed 1 base from V and 4 bases from J; junction bases left unmatched: 2. Per germline, CDR1 SGHTA and CDR2 FQGTGA. The CDR3 runs 16 residues. The sequenced part of the CDR3 DNA is TGTGCCAGCAGCTTAAACGGACTAGCGGGAGGAGAGACC. This translates into CASSLNGLAGGET. The complete CDR3 protein is CASSLNGLAGGETQYF.

On this clone: The read gets to within 3 residues of the CDR3 end, and the germline J gene fills in the rest. The chain has TRBV20-1 and TRBJ2-1, with D uncertain. V was clipped by 6 bases and J by 2 bases, with 11 bases between them. This CDR3 has 13 amino acids. Per the germline V gene, CDR1 is DFQATT and CDR2 is SNEGSKA (reference sequence). The CDR3 sequence: CSASSGAYNEQFF. The sequenced CDR3 bases are TGCAGTGCCAGTTCAGGAGCCTACAATGAG.

Of note for this clone: The read ends 3 residues early relative to the CDR3; the germline J gene fills the gap. The V and J genes are TRBV7-9 and TRBJ2-5, with TRBD1 matching over 7 bases. The germline V gene encodes CDR1 SEHNR and CDR2 FQNEAQ (reference sequence). The CDR3 is 14 amino acids. Trimming cost V 4 bases and J 5 bases; bases outside gene matches: 7. The CDR3 spells CASSYAGGKETQYF. The CDR3 bases that were read are TGTGCCAGCAGCTACGCAGGGGGTAAGGAGACC.

About this clone itself: The CDR3 end falls 3 residues outside the read, so it is completed with the germline J gene. The chain links TRBV20-1 to TRBJ2-3, with D possibly matching TRBD2 (6 bases). The ends were cut back, 0 bases at V and 3 bases at J, with 19 bases in the middle. CDR3 size: 17 residues. CDR1 and CDR2 from the germline V gene are DFQATT and SNEGSKA (reference sequence). The DNA read from the CDR3 is TGCAGTGCTAGAGAAACGTTTTTAGCGGATGGGACAGATACG. This translates into CSARETFLADGTDT. The whole CDR3 sequence reads CSARETFLADGTDTQYF.

About this clone: The read gets to within 3 residues of the CDR3 end, and the germline J gene fills in the rest. The V call is TRBV18, the J call TRBJ2-1; D assignment may be TRBD1 or TRBD2 (5 bases each). This CDR3 has 16 residues. V lost 0 bases and J 0 bases, leaving 9 bases between the germline ends. Germline-derived CDR1 and CDR2 are KGHSH and LQKENI. The CDR3 bases that were read are TGTGCCAGCTCACCACCTGAGGGGCACTCCTACAATGAG. Translation: CASSPPEGHSYNE. The entire CDR3 sequence reads CASSPPEGHSYNEQFF.

Incomplete CDR3 DNA: TGCGCCAGCAGCTTAGGGACTGAA. Protein product: CASSLGTE. Given in full, the CDR3 is CASSLGTEAFF. The chain combines TRBV5-1 with TRBJ1-1; D unclear. The CDR3 end is not reached by the read, which stops 3 residues before it; the germline J gene fills it in. This CDR3 has 11 residues. Trimming pared 2 bases from V and 5 bases from J, leaving 4 bases between. The V gene's germline CDR1 is SGHRS and CDR2 YFSETQ.

For this clone: Coverage ceases 3 residues before the CDR3 finishes, and the germline J gene fills in the end. The rearrangement links TRBV13 to TRBJ2-2; 10 bases map to TRBD1. V lost 5 bases to trimming and J lost 6 bases; unmatched junction nucleotides: 6. In germline, CDR1 is PRHDT, CDR2 FYEKMQ (reference sequence). The CDR3 is made up of 15 amino acids. The CDR3 loop is CASSGWTGGAGELFF. Incomplete CDR3 DNA: TGTGCCAGCAGCGGGTGGACAGGGGGAGCCGGGGAG.

Notes on this clone: The missing CDR3 end, 3 residues past where the read stops, is filled in from the germline J gene. The rearrangement links TRBV2 to TRBJ2-2; possible D gene TRBD1, 5 bases. The CDR3 is 14 residues long. Germline lookup yields CDR1 SNHLY and CDR2 FYNNEI. V shed 5 bases and J shed 2 bases, with 9 bases lying between them. CDR3 DNA, as far as it was read: TGTGCCAGCAGTCCTGGGGCTAACACCGGGGAG. It yields the protein CASSPGANTGE. In full, the CDR3 is CASSPGANTGELFF.

As concerns this clone: The CDR3 end falls 3 residues outside the read, so it is completed with the germline J gene. The chain is built from TRBV19 and TRBJ2-7; 9 bases align to TRBD1. Germline CDR1 is LNHDA and CDR2 is SQIVND (reference sequence). With 6 bases clipped from V and 4 bases from J, the junction kept 13 bases outside the gene matches. This CDR3 contains 16 residues. The CDR3 sequence: CASSRPATGGRYEQYF. CDR3 bases read: TGTGCCAGTAGCCGTCCGGCGACAGGGGGGAGGTACGAG.

A note on this clone: Read data end 3 residues before the CDR3 end; the end is taken from the germline J gene. This chain links TRBV5-4 with TRBJ2-7; 14 bases fit TRBD2. Germline V lookup: CDR1 SGHNT, CDR2 YYREEE (reference sequence). This CDR3 has 15 amino acids. V shed 4 bases, J shed 3 bases, and the junction held 3 bases outside the gene matches. CDR3 DNA (partial): TGTGCCAGCAGCGCAGGGACTAGCGGGAGCTACGAG. This gives the protein CASSAGTSGSYE. The full CDR3 sequence reads CASSAGTSGSYEQYF.

As to this clone: Read data end 3 residues before the CDR3 end; the end is taken from the germline J gene. V usage is TRBV10-2 and J usage is TRBJ1-3; 7 bases line up with TRBD1. There are 15 residues in the CDR3. Looked up from germline, CDR1 is WSHSY and CDR2 is SAAADI. J lost 2 bases, V lost 6 bases, and 7 bases had no gene match. The CDR3 spells CASRWDSSTGNTIYF. The covered CDR3 bases are TGCGCCAGCAGATGGGACAGTTCTACTGGAAACACC.

Remarks on this clone: The read terminates 3 residues before the CDR3 end, so the remaining end is supplied by the germline J gene. The V call is TRBV4-2, the J call TRBJ2-7, with 7 bases aligning to TRBD1. Germline CDR1 LGHNA, CDR2 YNFKEQ. V shed 4 bases, J shed 1 base, and the junction held 10 bases outside the gene matches. This CDR3 spans 16 amino acids. The CDR3 sequence: CASSPLPQGSSYEQYF. Partial CDR3 DNA: TGTGCCAGCAGCCCCCTACCACAGGGGTCATCCTACGAG.